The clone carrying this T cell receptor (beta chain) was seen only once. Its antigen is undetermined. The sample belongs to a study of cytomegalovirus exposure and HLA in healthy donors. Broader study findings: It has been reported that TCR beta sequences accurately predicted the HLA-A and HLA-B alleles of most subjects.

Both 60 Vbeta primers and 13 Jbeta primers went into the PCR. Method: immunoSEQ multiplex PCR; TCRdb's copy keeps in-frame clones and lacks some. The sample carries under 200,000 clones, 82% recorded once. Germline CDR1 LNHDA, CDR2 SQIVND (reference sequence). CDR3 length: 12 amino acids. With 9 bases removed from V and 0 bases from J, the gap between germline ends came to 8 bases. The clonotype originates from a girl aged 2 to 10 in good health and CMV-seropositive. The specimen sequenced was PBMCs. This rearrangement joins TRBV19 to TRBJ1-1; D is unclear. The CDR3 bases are TGTGCCAGCGCGGATCTGAACACTGAAGCTTTCTTT. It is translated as CASADLNTEAFF.